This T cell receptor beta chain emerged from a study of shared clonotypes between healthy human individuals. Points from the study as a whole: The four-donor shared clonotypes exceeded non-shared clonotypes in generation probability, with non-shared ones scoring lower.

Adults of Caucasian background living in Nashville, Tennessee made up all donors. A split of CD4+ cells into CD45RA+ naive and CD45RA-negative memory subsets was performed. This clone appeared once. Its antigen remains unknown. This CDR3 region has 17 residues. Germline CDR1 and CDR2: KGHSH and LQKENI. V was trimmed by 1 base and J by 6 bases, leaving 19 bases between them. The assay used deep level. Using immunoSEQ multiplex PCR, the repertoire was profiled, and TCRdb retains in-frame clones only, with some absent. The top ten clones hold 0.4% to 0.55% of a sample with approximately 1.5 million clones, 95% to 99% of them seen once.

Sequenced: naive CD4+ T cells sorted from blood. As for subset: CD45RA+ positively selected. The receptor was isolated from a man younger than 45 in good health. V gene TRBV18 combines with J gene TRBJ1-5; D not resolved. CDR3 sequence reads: CASSPQVLAGGSQPQHF. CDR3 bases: TGTGCCAGCTCACCACAGGTTTTGGCAGGAGGCAGTCAGCCCCAGCATTTT.